Described below is a single TCR beta chain sequence and its context. The same CDR3 arises from other DNA sequences in this sample as well. The data were obtained in a study of blood T cell repertoires in COVID-19. Study-wide background: Italy, Spain and the United States were the sources of the convalescent and acute COVID-19 samples. Sample material is recorded as cDNA or gDNA derived from T cells, B-cell-depleted T cells, or PBMCs.

Trimming pared 1 base from V and 1 base from J, leaving 4 bases between. CDR3 length equals 13 residues. Germline V lookup: CDR1 MNHNS, CDR2 SASEGT. Authors' data handling: Amplification with reference gene primers provided the estimates of nucleated cell counts. Measured with immunoSEQ multiplex PCR; TCRdb has only the in-frame clones, and not every one. V and J calls and clone size are those listed in that table; D and trimming were worked out from the DNA. The repertoire holds around 250,000 clones, around nine tenths seen once, with around 7.3% in the top ten. The sequenced material came from peripheral blood. The chain links TRBV6-1 to TRBJ1-1; no clear D. The source is a woman aged 70-85 years with active or convalescent COVID-19. CDR3 sequence (DNA): TGTGCCAGCAGTGAAGGCAGGAACACTGAAGCTTTCTTT. Protein sequence: CASSEGRNTEAFF.